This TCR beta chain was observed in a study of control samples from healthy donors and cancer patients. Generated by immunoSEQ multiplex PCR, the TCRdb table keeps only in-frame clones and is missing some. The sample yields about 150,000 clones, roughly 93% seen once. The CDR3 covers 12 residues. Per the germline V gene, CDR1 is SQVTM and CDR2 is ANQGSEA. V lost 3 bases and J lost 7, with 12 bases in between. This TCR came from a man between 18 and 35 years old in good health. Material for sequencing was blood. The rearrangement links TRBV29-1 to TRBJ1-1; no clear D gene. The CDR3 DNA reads TGCAGCGTTGATGGGGTGAGACATGAAGCTTTCTTT. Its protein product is CSVDGVRHEAFF.